This TCR beta chain was sequenced in a study of post-analysis software for immune sequencing data. Notes on the study in general: The study found TRBV5-6, TRBV5-1 and TRBV20-1 among 4 or 5 TRBV segments more frequent in patients than controls.

Germline V gene lookup returns CDR1 SGHRS and CDR2 YFSETQ. CDR3 size: 13 residues. The germline V and J ends were trimmed by 4 bases and 1 base, with 8 bases remaining between them. This clonotype came up many times. What it binds is unknown. Unique molecular identifiers were present in the TCR beta cDNA libraries. TCRdb reanalysed the PCR reads using MiXCR and keeps one entry per CDR3 protein. The sample yields approximately 770,000 distinct CDR3 sequences, 40% to 55% seen once. This chain joins TRBV5-1 and TRBJ1-1; tentatively, D is TRBD1 (5 bases). This receptor was taken from a girl between 10 and 17 years old with multiple sclerosis. Material for sequencing was blood. In DNA, the CDR3 is TGCGCCAGCAGCCCAACAGGGAACACTGAAGCTTTCTTT. Its protein is CASSPTGNTEAFF.